This T cell receptor beta chain was found in a study of glioma-infiltrating T cells after dendritic cell vaccination. Trimming removed 2 bases from V and 6 bases from J, with 14 bases in between. The length of the CDR3 is 15 residues. Germline values: CDR1 SGHRS, CDR2 YFSETQ. This table comes from immunoSEQ multiplex PCR, and its TCRdb copy is limited to in-frame clones, with some not included. The table has 99,000 or so clones, about 90% seen once. Time point specified: after dendritic cell vaccination, including at tumor progression/relapse. Before vaccination, two weeks after the third vaccination, and at progression, PBMC were collected.

The sequences come from blood, collected after dendritic cell vaccination. The chain uses TRBV5-1 and TRBJ1-4; perhaps TRBD1 as D (6 bases). The clonotype originates from a human donor with glioblastoma. CDR3 in DNA: TGCGCCAGCAGCTTCTGGGGGGGGGCGGATGAAAAACTGTTTTTT. It yields the protein CASSFWGGADEKLFF.